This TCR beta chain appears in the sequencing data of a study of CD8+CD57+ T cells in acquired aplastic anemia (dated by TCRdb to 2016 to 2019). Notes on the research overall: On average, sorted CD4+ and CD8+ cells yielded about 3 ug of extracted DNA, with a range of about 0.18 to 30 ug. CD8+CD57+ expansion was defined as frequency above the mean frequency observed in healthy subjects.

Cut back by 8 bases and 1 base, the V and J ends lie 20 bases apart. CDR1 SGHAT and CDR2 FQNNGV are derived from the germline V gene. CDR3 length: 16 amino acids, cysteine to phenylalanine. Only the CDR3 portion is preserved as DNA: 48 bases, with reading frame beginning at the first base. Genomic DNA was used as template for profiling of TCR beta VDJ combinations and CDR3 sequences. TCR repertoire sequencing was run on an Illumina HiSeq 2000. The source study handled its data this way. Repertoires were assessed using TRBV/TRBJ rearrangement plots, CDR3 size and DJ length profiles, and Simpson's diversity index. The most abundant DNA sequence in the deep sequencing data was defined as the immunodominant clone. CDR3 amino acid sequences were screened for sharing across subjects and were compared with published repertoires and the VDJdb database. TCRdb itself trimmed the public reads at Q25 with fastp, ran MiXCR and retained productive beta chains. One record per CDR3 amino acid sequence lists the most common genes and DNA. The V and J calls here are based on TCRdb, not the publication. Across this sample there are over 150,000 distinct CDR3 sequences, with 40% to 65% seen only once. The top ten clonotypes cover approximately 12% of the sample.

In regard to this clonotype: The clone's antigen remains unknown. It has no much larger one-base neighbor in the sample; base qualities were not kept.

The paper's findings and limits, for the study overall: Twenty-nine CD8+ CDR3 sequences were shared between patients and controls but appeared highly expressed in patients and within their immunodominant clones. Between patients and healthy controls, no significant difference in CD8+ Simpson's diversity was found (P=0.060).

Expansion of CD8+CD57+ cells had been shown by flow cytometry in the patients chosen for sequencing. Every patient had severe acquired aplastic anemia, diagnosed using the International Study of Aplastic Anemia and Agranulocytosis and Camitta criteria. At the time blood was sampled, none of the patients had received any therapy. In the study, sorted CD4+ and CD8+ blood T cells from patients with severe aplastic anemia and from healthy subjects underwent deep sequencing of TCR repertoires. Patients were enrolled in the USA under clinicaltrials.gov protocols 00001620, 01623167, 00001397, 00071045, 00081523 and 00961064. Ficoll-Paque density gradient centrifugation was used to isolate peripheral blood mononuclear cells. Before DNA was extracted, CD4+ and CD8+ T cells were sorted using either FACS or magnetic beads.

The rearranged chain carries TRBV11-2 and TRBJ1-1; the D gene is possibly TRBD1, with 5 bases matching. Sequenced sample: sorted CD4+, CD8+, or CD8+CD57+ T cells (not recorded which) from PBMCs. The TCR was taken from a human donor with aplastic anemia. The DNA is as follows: TGTGCCAGCCTGGGGATGGAGGGGCCCAAGAACACTGAAGCTTTCTTT. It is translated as CASLGMEGPKNTEAFF.